This T cell receptor (beta chain) was recovered during a study of B cell selection in AIRE deficiency. Study-wide results and caveats: TCRbeta-only data showed under 45% of shared healthy Treg sequences in healthy Tconv. CDR3s were shorter in shared Treg sequences, reflecting few non-templated nucleotide insertions. Patient Tconv cells held about 30% of Treg sequences shared by healthy donors.

Regulatory T cells were sorted as CD4+CD25hiCD127low/negative cells. The repertoire was sequenced with immunoSEQ multiplex PCR; TCRdb's copy has only in-frame clones and lacks some. The table records about 21,000 clones, about 95% of them present only once. As concerns this clone: Its target is not known.

In germline, CDR1 is SGHTA, CDR2 FQGNSA. The CDR3 totals 14 residues. The J segment lost 3 bases and the V segment lost 6 bases, leaving 5 bases of the junction unmatched. The chain is built from TRBV7-2 and TRBJ1-3; 7 bases fit TRBD1. Sequenced: Tregs sorted from PBMCs. The origin of this receptor is a human donor with AIRE deficiency. CDR3 DNA: TGTGCCAGCAGTCTACAGGGGATTGGAAACACCATATATTTT. Its protein is CASSLQGIGNTIYF.